Listed below are T cell receptor beta chains from one sample, sequenced in a study of T cells in Graves' hyperthyroidism and ophthalmopathy. TCRdb analysed the multiplex PCR reads with MiXCR anew, one entry per CDR3 protein. Of about 640,000 distinct CDR3 sequences listed, approximately 14% are singletons. Sequencing used blood. Every receptor here comes from a woman aged 45-60 years with Graves' ophthalmopathy. Both conserved end residues are part of each CDR3. Fields, in order: V gene, J gene, D gene, clone size, CDR3 length, CDR3 protein, CDR3 DNA. The D gene is left open where the match is weak. Clone size appears in some rows only: once, few, many, or a class for an expanded clone.

>TRBV5-6|TRBJ2-1|.|many|20
CASSLKLTSSSRHSYNEQFF
TGTGCCAGCAGCTTGAAGCTAACTAGTAGTTCACGACATTCCTACAATGAGCAGTTCTTC
>TRBV7-2|TRBJ2-7|.|many|15
CASSLGPGATYEQYF
TGTGCCAGCAGCTTAGGGCCGGGAGCAACCTACGAGCAGTACTTC
>TRBV5-1|TRBJ1-2|.|many|18
CASSLEVAQGQSDYGYTF
TGCGCCAGCAGCTTGGAGGTTGCGCAGGGGCAGTCGGACTATGGCTACACCTTC
>TRBV27|TRBJ1-1|.|many|14
CASSDPIRNTEAFF
TGTGCCAGCAGCGATCCCATACGTAACACTGAAGCTTTCTTT
>TRBV5-5|TRBJ2-7|TRBD2|.|16
CASSLGLAGEDYEQYF
TGTGCCAGCAGCTTGGGGCTAGCGGGCGAAGACTACGAGCAGTACTTC
>TRBV18|TRBJ2-2|.|many|14
CASSVTGNTGELFF
TGTGCCAGCTCAGTCACAGGGAACACCGGGGAGCTGTTTTTT
>TRBV7-2|TRBJ2-2|.|many|15
CASSLGQRLSGELFF
TGTGCCAGCAGCTTAGGCCAGCGCCTTTCCGGGGAGCTGTTTTTT
>TRBV30|TRBJ1-2|TRBD1|many|13
CAWRESGTVGYTF
TGTGCCTGGAGAGAATCCGGGACAGTAGGCTACACCTTC
>TRBV30|TRBJ2-1|TRBD2|.|14
CAWSDTSGSPEQFF
TGTGCCTGGAGTGACACTAGCGGGAGCCCTGAGCAGTTCTTC
>TRBV7-3|TRBJ2-2|.|.|16
CASSSRQGLITGELFF
TGTGCCAGCAGCTCCCGGCAGGGTTTAATCACCGGGGAGCTGTTTTTT
>TRBV9|TRBJ2-1|TRBD2|.|17
CASSVATSGRAGGGQFF
TGTGCCAGCAGCGTAGCGACTAGCGGGAGGGCCGGTGGCGGGCAGTTCTTC
>TRBV27|TRBJ2-7|.|many|14
CASSLLGGGNEQYF
TGTGCCAGCAGTTTATTGGGAGGAGGGAACGAGCAGTACTTC
>TRBV11-2|TRBJ2-7|.|many|13
CASSLQRQDEQYF
TGTGCCAGCAGCTTACAGCGCCAAGACGAGCAGTACTTC
>TRBV28|TRBJ2-7|.|.|13
CAGSLGQSYEQYF
TGTGCCGGCAGTTTGGGCCAGAGCTACGAGCAGTACTTC
>TRBV29-1|TRBJ2-2|.|few|13
CSVVIGGAGELFF
TGCAGCGTTGTAATAGGCGGGGCCGGGGAGCTGTTTTTT
>TRBV28|TRBJ2-5|TRBD2|many|16
CASSSRLAGEIETQYF
TGTGCCAGCAGTTCCCGACTAGCGGGAGAAATAGAGACCCAGTACTTC
>TRBV12-3/TRBV12-4|TRBJ2-1|.|few|14
CASSLGALGNEQFF
TGTGCCAGCAGTTTAGGGGCGTTGGGCAATGAGCAGTTCTTC
>TRBV12-3/TRBV12-4|TRBJ1-5|.|.|13
CASSFSGYQPRHF
TGTGCCAGCAGCTTCTCGGGATATCAGCCCCGGCATTTT
>TRBV20-1|TRBJ1-1|.|many|13
CSASRVLNTEAFF
TGCAGTGCTAGTAGGGTCCTAAACACTGAAGCTTTCTTT
>TRBV27|TRBJ1-5|.|many|14
CASRLKGLNQPQHF
TGTGCCAGCAGATTAAAGGGGTTGAATCAGCCCCAGCATTTT
>TRBV24-1|TRBJ1-1|TRBD1|.|15
CATSDPRQGNTEAFF
TGTGCCACCAGTGACCCGCGACAGGGGAACACTGAAGCTTTCTTT
>TRBV9|TRBJ2-1|.|few|14
CASSFGTPRDEQFF
TGTGCCAGCAGCTTCGGGACTCCCCGCGATGAGCAGTTCTTC
>TRBV6-1|TRBJ1-6|.|.|12
CASSEDGAGQNF
TGTGCCAGCAGTGAAGATGGAGCAGGTCAGAACTTT
>TRBV6-1|TRBJ2-7|.|many|16
CASSEEGRGLVEEQYF
TGTGCCAGCAGTGAAGAGGGCAGGGGACTTGTAGAAGAGCAGTACTTC
>TRBV4-1|TRBJ1-2|TRBD1|many|16
CASSVPGQGLLGGYTF
TGCGCCAGCAGCGTACCAGGACAGGGCTTGTTAGGTGGCTACACCTTC
>TRBV6-5|TRBJ1-1|.|many|13
CASSHPQGTEAFF
TGTGCCAGCAGTCATCCCCAGGGGACTGAAGCTTTCTTT
>TRBV5-4|TRBJ2-5|.|.|15
CASSLVWDPRETQYF
TGTGCCAGCAGCTTGGTCTGGGATCCTCGAGAGACCCAGTACTTC
>TRBV18|TRBJ2-3|.|many|14
CASSPIRSIDTQYF
TGTGCCAGCTCACCAATCAGGTCAATAGATACGCAGTATTTT
>TRBV28|TRBJ2-5|TRBD2|many|17
CASSAIGLGTSEETQYF
TGTGCCAGCAGTGCTATTGGACTAGGGACGTCAGAAGAGACCCAGTACTTC
>TRBV20-1|TRBJ2-7|TRBD2|many|15
CSALGGGTLSYEQYF
TGCAGTGCCCTTGGGGGGGGAACCCTCTCCTACGAGCAGTACTTC
>TRBV19|TRBJ2-5|TRBD2|.|18
CASKDWPGSGRGTETQYF
TGTGCCAGTAAAGACTGGCCCGGTAGCGGGAGAGGAACTGAGACCCAGTACTTC
>TRBV5-6|TRBJ1-5|.|few|14
CASSRQGNNQPQHF
TGTGCCAGCAGCCGGCAGGGAAATAATCAGCCCCAGCATTTT
>TRBV5-6|TRBJ1-3|.|few|16
CASSDGLASSGNTIYF
TGTGCCAGCAGCGACGGCCTCGCCAGCTCTGGAAACACCATATATTTT
>TRBV12-3/TRBV12-4|TRBJ2-7|TRBD2|many|13
CASRSAGGYEQYF
TGTGCCAGCCGCTCAGCGGGAGGATACGAGCAGTACTTC
>TRBV5-1|TRBJ1-1|TRBD1|many|13
CASLGQGATEAFF
TGCGCCAGCCTGGGGCAGGGGGCGACTGAAGCTTTCTTT
>TRBV7-9|TRBJ2-3|.|many|16
CASSESSGGRPDTQYF
TGTGCCAGCAGCGAATCGAGCGGAGGCCGTCCAGATACGCAGTATTTT
>TRBV27|TRBJ1-4|.|many|15
CASSLRGTDPEKLFF
TGTGCCAGCAGTTTGCGAGGGACGGATCCCGAAAAACTGTTTTTT
>TRBV27|TRBJ1-1|.|many|18
CASTLGAAGGYSNTEAFF
TGTGCCAGCACCCTAGGGGCAGCGGGGGGGTATTCGAACACTGAAGCTTTCTTT
>TRBV20-1|TRBJ2-1|.|.|14
CSARDRGTYNEQFF
TGCAGTGCTAGAGATCGCGGGACCTACAATGAGCAGTTCTTC
>TRBV5-1|TRBJ2-5|.|.|15
CASSREDQARETQYF
TGTGCCAGCAGCAGGGAGGATCAGGCGAGGGAGACCCAGTACTTC
>TRBV27|TRBJ2-7|.|many|14
CASSFRQGEFEQYF
TGTGCCAGCAGTTTTAGGCAGGGAGAGTTCGAGCAGTACTTC
>TRBV28|TRBJ1-5|.|many|15
CASSKQGHSNQPQHF
TGTGCCAGCAGTAAACAGGGACATAGCAATCAGCCCCAGCATTTT
>TRBV7-2|TRBJ1-1|.|.|16
CASTQPTIQGNTEAFF
TGTGCCAGCACCCAGCCGACTATTCAGGGTAACACTGAAGCTTTCTTT
>TRBV19|TRBJ1-1|.|.|15
CASSTQHARVTEAFF
TGTGCCAGTAGTACACAACATGCGCGGGTCACTGAAGCTTTCTTT
>TRBV7-2|TRBJ2-7|TRBD1|many|13
CASSEDRGGEQYF
TGTGCCAGCAGCGAGGACAGGGGAGGAGAGCAGTACTTC
>TRBV30|TRBJ2-1|.|many|14
CAWSVDPLVNEQFF
TGTGCCTGGAGTGTAGATCCCCTAGTTAATGAGCAGTTCTTC
>TRBV7-2|TRBJ2-3|.|many|17
CASSLMGGFTSTDTQYF
TGTGCCAGCAGCTTAATGGGCGGTTTCACTAGCACAGATACGCAGTATTTT
>TRBV20-1|TRBJ1-1|.|many|15
CSARDGRDFGTEAFF
TGCAGTGCTAGAGATGGGAGGGACTTCGGCACTGAAGCTTTCTTT